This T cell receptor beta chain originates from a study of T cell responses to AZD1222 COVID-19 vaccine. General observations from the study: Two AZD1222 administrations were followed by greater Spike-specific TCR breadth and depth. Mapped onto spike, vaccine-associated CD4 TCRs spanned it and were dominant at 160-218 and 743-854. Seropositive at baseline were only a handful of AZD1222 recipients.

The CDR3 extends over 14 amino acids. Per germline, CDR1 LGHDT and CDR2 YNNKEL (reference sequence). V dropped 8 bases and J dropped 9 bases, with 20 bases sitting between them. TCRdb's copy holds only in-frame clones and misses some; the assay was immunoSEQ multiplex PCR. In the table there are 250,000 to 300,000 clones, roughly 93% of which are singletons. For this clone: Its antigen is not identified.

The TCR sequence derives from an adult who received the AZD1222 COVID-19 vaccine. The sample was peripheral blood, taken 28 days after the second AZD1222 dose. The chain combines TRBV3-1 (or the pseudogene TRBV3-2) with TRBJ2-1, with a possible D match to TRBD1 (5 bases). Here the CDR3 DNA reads TGTGCCAGCGCTAGGGTTGGGGCCGTAGTTGAGCAGTTCTTC. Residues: CASARVGAVVEQFF.